This T cell receptor beta chain appears in the sequencing data of a study of T cell repertoires in aging, cancer and after chemotherapy. Study-wide context: Pre- and post-chemotherapy samples were paired from chronic lymphocytic leukemia patients treated with fludarabine- or bendamustine-based regimens. The full dataset contained several million TCR reads. Whole-study results and caveats: Median generation probability rose over the chemotherapy interval in each cancer cohort, suggesting rebound thymic output. In healthy donors, age-related TCR diversity loss mainly reflected lost richness.

In this sample, this clonotype is medium-sized. What it binds is unknown. TCR beta rearrangements were amplified from peripheral blood genomic DNA. A mixed TRB-A/B primer pool amplified rearranged TRB by multiplex touch-down PCR. TCRdb re-analysed the multiplex PCR reads in MiXCR, keeping a single row per CDR3 protein. The sample carries some 2,000 distinct CDR3 sequences, under 30% recorded once. Source material: blood. This sequence was found in a human donor with a blood cancer. The donor label of this sample is uncertain.

CDR3 amino acids: CASSIALSTDTQYF. CDR3 nucleotides: TGTGCCAGTAGTATTGCCCTAAGCACAGATACGCAGTATTTT. The gene calls are TRBV19 and TRBJ2-3; no clear D gene. The CDR3 length is 14 residues. V lost 3 bases and J lost 0, with 7 bases in between. Germline loops: CDR1 LNHDA, CDR2 SQIVND (reference sequence).